This T cell receptor (beta chain) was sequenced in a study of identical twins (dated by TCRdb to the mid-2010s). At the level of the whole study: The study deep-sequenced TCR alpha and beta repertoires from monozygotic twins, unrelated adults of various ages and cord blood to test whether fetal clonotypes persist. To rule out contamination, replicate twin experiments were performed at different times with different library preparation protocols. Findings and caveats that apply to the study as a whole: The excess sharing between twins in beta out-of-frame sequences was weaker because fewer shared sequences reduced the signal-to-noise ratio. Conclusions relied on cross-sectional statistical analysis, since the same donors could not be followed over many years. Zero-insertion analyses could be partly confounded by invariant T cells such as MAIT and iNKT, though diverse VJ usage argued against such confounding for most clonotypes. Compared with coincidental sharing between unrelated individuals, out-of-frame TCR alpha sequences shared between twins had an excess of sequences with low generation probability. Fewer insertions were carried by abundant cord blood beta clonotypes, a similar but weaker trend appeared in young adult naive repertoires, and no such trend appeared in memory repertoires. In monozygotic twins, out-of-frame TCR alpha sharing was systematically underestimated by recombination models, although the models agreed with sharing between unrelated individuals.

The library was obtained by 5' RACE. This sample was sequenced with an Illumina HiSeq 2000. A universal primer binding site was introduced by template switching, and a unique molecular identifier was present in the final cDNA, enabling accurate counting of TCR cDNA molecules. First-strand cDNA for TCR alpha and beta chains was synthesized from specific primers in the conserved constant-segment region. To control for contamination, every cDNA library was double barcoded, receiving both a SMART-Mk sample barcode and Illumina barcodes. Two successive PCR steps introduced TruSeq adapter sequences along with Illumina sample barcodes. TCR alpha and beta cDNA libraries were sequenced on the Illumina HiSeq platform with custom primers. As for the original processing: MiGEC was used to process raw reads and extract unique molecular identifiers, and MiXCR was used to find CDR3 positions. Recombination models were inferred per individual with the repgenHMM and IGoR tools using an EM algorithm. The analysis of shared clonotypes was done with the tcR package in R, with sharing normalized by the product of cloneset sizes. To study raw recombination free of thymic and clonal selection effects, out-of-frame nonproductive sequences were analyzed. TCRdb reprocessed the public reads (quality trimming at Q25 with fastp, clone calling with MiXCR) and kept in-frame beta chains. Each record represents a unique CDR3 protein, reported with the most common genes and DNA among its rows. For this entry, the V and J calls and clone size follow TCRdb and not the study's own pipeline. For this sample there are fewer than 650,000 distinct CDR3 sequences; 9.6% appear just once. Around 3.2% of the sample rests with the top ten.

This clonotype showed up many times. The antigen this receptor binds is unknown. No much larger clonotype is one base removed from it; base qualities were not supplied. There are 13 amino acids in the CDR3, from cysteine to phenylalanine inclusive. Only CDR3 DNA remains: 39 bases, in frame from the first base. The junction shows trimming of 5 bases on V and 5 bases on J, and the gene matches do not reach 4 bases of it. As encoded in the germline V gene, CDR1 is SGHTA while CDR2 is FQGNSA. Only healthy Caucasian donors were included. Three pairs of female monozygotic twins, all aged about 18 to 29 years, were included in the twin cohort. RNA for TCR libraries was isolated from peripheral blood mononuclear cells. Separately, the same data were catalogued under a study of yellow fever vaccine responses in identical twins. The second publication reports: The T cell response to vaccination in identical twins was reported by the authors to appear partly convergent and partly personalized. Focusing on identical twins, the study followed the T cell clones that responded to the vaccine, and did so with precision.

In this chain, TRBV7-2 is recombined with TRBJ2-7; the central 9 bases match TRBD2. Sequenced material: PBMCs. The clonotype comes from a woman younger than 30 in good health. The bases read TGTGCCAGCAGCCCCGGGACTAGCAACGAGCAGTACTTC. This gives the protein CASSPGTSNEQYF.